The clone carrying this T cell receptor (beta chain) was found a few times. Antigen unknown. These data originate in a study of long-term antiretroviral therapy in people with HIV. Study results and limitations: Even long-term ART left TRB diversity below transplant donor controls, despite gains. Whichever time point was examined, clones expanded before ART dominated the repertoire.

Assay version v3.0 of immunoSEQ was used, and it was run at survey level. The sequencing target was about 35,000-55,000 T-cell genomes per sample. Produced via immunoSEQ multiplex PCR; TCRdb's table is partial and in-frame only. The sample yields 15,000 to 20,000 clones, 91% seen once. HIV-positive participants were all treated in the United States. In germline, CDR1 is SGHAT, CDR2 FQNNGV. CDR3 length: 15 residues. V was shortened by 2 bases and J by 2 bases, with 13 bases between the two germline ends. This clonotype was sampled from a man between 60 and 75 years old with HIV. The sample here was unsorted PBMCs, taken 0.3 years after starting antiretroviral therapy. The chain links TRBV11-2 to TRBJ2-7; no clear D gene. CDR3 loop: CASSLSYSAAYEQYF. The DNA of the CDR3 is TGTGCCAGCAGCTTATCTTATTCGGCAGCCTACGAGCAGTACTTC.